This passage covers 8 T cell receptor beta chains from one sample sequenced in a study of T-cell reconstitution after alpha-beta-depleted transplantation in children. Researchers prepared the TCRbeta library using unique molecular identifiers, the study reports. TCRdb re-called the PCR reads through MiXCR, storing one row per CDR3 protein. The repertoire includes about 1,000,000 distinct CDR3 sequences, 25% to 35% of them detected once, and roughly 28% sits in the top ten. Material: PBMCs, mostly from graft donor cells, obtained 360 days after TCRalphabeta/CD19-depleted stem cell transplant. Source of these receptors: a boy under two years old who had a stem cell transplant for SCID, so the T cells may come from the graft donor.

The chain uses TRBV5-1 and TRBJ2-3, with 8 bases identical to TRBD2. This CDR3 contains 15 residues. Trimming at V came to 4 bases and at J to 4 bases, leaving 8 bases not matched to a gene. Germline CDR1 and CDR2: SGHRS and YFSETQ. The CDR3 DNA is TGCGCCAGCAGCACCTGGACAGCGGGAGCAGATACGCAGTATTTT. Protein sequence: CASSTWTAGADTQYF.

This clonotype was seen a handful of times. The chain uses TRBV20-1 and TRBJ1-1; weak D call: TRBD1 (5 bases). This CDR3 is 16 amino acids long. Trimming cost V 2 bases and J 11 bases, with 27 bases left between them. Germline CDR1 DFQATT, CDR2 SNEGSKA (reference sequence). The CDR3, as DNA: TGCAGTGCTAGATCCCCGGACGCAGGGAGCGGCCGGGTGGCTTTCTTT. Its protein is CSARSPDAGSGRVAFF.

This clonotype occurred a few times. CDR3 in DNA: TGCGCCAGCAGCGCGGGACGGCGCAGTTGGGACATTCAGTACTTC. It encodes CASSAGRRSWDIQYF. The rearrangement joins TRBV5-1 to TRBJ2-4; TRBD2 is a possible D gene (6 bases). The CDR3 is 15 amino acids. V lost 4 bases and J lost 8, with 19 bases in between. CDR1 and CDR2 from the germline V gene are SGHRS and YFSETQ.

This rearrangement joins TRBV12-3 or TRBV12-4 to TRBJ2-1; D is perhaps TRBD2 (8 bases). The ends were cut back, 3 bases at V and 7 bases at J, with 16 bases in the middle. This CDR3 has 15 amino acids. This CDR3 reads CASSFSGTVENEQFF. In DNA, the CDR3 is TGTGCCAGCAGTTTTAGCGGGACAGTTGAAAATGAGCAGTTCTTC.

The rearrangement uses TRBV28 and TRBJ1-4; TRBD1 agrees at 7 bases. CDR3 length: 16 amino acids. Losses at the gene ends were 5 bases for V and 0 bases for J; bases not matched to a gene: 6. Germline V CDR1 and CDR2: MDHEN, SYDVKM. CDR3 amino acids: CASSPGTASTNEKLFF. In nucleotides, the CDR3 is TGTGCCAGCAGTCCCGGGACAGCTTCAACTAATGAAAAACTGTTTTTT.

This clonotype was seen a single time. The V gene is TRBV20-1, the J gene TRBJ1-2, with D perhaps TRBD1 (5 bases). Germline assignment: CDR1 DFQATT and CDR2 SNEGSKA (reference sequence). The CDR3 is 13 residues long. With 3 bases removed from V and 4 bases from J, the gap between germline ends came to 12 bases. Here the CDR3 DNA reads TGCAGTGCTAGCCCCACCAGGGCCTATGGCTACACCTTC. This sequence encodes CSASPTRAYGYTF.

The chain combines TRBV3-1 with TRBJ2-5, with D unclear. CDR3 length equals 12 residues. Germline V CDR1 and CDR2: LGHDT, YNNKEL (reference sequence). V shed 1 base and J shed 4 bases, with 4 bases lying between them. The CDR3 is CASSQVAETQYF. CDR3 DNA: TGTGCCAGCAGCCAAGTCGCAGAGACCCAGTACTTC.

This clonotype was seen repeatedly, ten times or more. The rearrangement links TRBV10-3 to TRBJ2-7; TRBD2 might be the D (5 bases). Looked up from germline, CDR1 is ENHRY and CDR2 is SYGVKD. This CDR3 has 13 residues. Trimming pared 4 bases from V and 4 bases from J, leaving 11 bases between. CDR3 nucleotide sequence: TGTGCCATCAGTGTTTTGACGGGATACGAGCAGTACTTC. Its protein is CAISVLTGYEQYF.